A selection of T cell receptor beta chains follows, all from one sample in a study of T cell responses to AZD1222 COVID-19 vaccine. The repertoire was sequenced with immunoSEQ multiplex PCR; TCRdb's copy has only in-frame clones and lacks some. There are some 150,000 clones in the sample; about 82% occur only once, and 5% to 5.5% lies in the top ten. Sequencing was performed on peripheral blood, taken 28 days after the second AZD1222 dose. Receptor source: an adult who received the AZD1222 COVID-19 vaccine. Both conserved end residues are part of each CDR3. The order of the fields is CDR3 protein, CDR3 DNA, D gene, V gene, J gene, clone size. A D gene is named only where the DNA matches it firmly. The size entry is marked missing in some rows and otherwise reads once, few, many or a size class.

CAISGRNTIYF	TGTGCCATCAGTGGTAGAAACACCATATATTTT	.	TRBV10-3	TRBJ1-3	.
CAWSPGRDQPQHF	TGTGCCTGGAGCCCAGGGCGGGACCAGCCCCAGCATTTT	.	TRBV30	TRBJ1-5	.
CAWSPGQVDGYTF	TGTGCCTGGAGTCCAGGACAGGTAGATGGCTACACCTTC	TRBD1	TRBV30	TRBJ1-2	.
CASSTTGTGNEAFF	TGTGCCAGCAGTACAACCGGGACAGGGAATGAAGCTTTCTTT	TRBD1	TRBV6-5	TRBJ1-1	.
CASSHLAGGGTDTQYF	TGTGCCAGCAGCCATCTAGCGGGGGGGGGCACAGATACGCAGTATTTT	TRBD2	TRBV3-1/TRBV3-2	TRBJ2-3	once
CASSAGRARGNEQFF	TGTGCCAGCAGCGCGGGCAGGGCGCGGGGTAATGAGCAGTTCTTC	.	TRBV5-8	TRBJ2-1	.
CASSESGSQETQYF	TGCGCCAGCAGTGAGTCGGGGAGTCAAGAGACCCAGTACTTC	.	TRBV10-2	TRBJ2-5	.
CAISESGGSYNEQFF	TGTGCCATCAGTGAGTCAGGGGGCTCCTACAATGAGCAGTTCTTC	.	TRBV10-3	TRBJ2-1	.
CASSLADTQYF	TGTGCCAGCAGCTTAGCAGATACGCAGTATTTT	.	TRBV7-6	TRBJ2-3	.
CASSSMTGGNNEQFF	TGCGCCAGCAGCTCTATGACAGGGGGGAACAATGAGCAGTTCTTC	TRBD1	TRBV5-1	TRBJ2-1	.
CASSLGQGLEKLFF	TGCGCCAGCAGCTTGGGACAGGGGTTGGAAAAACTGTTTTTT	TRBD1	TRBV5-1	TRBJ1-4	.
CASSLDGDRSGGYTF	TGCGCCAGCAGCTTGGACGGTGACCGCTCGGGTGGCTACACCTTC	.	TRBV5-1	TRBJ1-2	.
CASSQEGQGAFVIRGYTF	TGCGCCAGCAGCCAAGAGGGACAGGGGGCTTTTGTTATCCGTGGCTACACCTTC	TRBD1	TRBV4-1	TRBJ1-2	.
CASSTTVQETQYF	TGTGCCAGCAGCACTACGGTCCAAGAGACCCAGTACTTC	.	TRBV7-9	TRBJ2-5	.
CASSLENSYEQYF	TGTGCCAGCAGCTTGGAAAACTCCTACGAGCAGTACTTC	.	TRBV5-5	TRBJ2-7	.
CASSVGGLYNEQFF	TGTGCCAGCAGCGTAGGCGGGTTGTACAATGAGCAGTTCTTC	.	TRBV9	TRBJ2-1	.
CASSWPGLEQYF	TGTGCCAGCAGTTGGCCCGGGCTGGAGCAGTACTTC	.	TRBV27	TRBJ2-7	.
CASSPSGIRTDTQYF	TGTGCCAGCAGTCCCAGCGGGATTCGCACAGATACGCAGTATTTT	TRBD2	TRBV28	TRBJ2-3	.
CASSLRQAGITEAFF	TGTGCCAGCAGCCTCCGACAGGCAGGGATCACTGAAGCTTTCTTT	.	TRBV3-1/TRBV3-2	TRBJ1-1	.
CASSAGGTDNSPLHF	TGTGCCAGCAGCGCAGGGGGGACAGATAATTCACCCCTCCACTTT	TRBD1	TRBV9	TRBJ1-6	.
CASRNHGNQPQHF	TGTGCCAGTAGAAACCACGGGAATCAGCCCCAGCATTTT	.	TRBV19	TRBJ1-5	.
CASSIDLGREAYNEQFF	TGTGCCAGTAGTATAGATCTCGGCAGGGAGGCCTACAATGAGCAGTTCTTC	.	TRBV19	TRBJ2-1	.
CASSAIGGGTDTQYF	TGTGCCAGCAGTGCGATTGGCGGGGGCACAGATACGCAGTATTTT	.	TRBV2	TRBJ2-3	.
CASSVWGTGGNEQFF	TGTGCCAGCAGCGTATGGGGGACAGGGGGCAATGAGCAGTTCTTC	TRBD1	TRBV9	TRBJ2-1	.
CASSPGDLVYEQYF	TGTGCCAGCAGCCCTGGGGACTTAGTCTACGAGCAGTACTTC	.	TRBV3-1/TRBV3-2	TRBJ2-7	.
CASSIGWQGETQYF	TGTGCCAGCAGCATTGGGTGGCAGGGAGAGACCCAGTACTTC	.	TRBV7-8	TRBJ2-5	once
CASSLGSVYSFFSYNEQFF	TGCGCCAGCAGCTTGGGTTCGGTGTATAGTTTCTTCTCCTACAATGAGCAGTTCTTC	.	TRBV5-1	TRBJ2-1	.
CATSDTNRGQETQYF	TGTGCCACCAGTGATACCAACAGAGGCCAAGAGACCCAGTACTTC	.	TRBV24-1	TRBJ2-5	few
CASRSRQGSEKLFF	TGTGCCAGCAGAAGCAGACAGGGTTCTGAAAAACTGTTTTTT	TRBD1	TRBV28	TRBJ1-4	.
CSVGQGFLDTEAFF	TGCAGCGTTGGACAGGGGTTTTTGGACACTGAAGCTTTCTTT	TRBD1	TRBV29-1	TRBJ1-1	.
CASNYIRDTQYF	TGTGCCAGCAATTATATCCGGGATACGCAGTATTTT	.	TRBV6-5	TRBJ2-3	once
CASSLGTGVGETQYF	TGTGCCAGCAGCCTCGGGACAGGGGTTGGTGAGACCCAGTACTTC	TRBD1	TRBV5-8	TRBJ2-5	.
CASSPVGSSYEQYF	TGTGCCAGCAGCCCAGTTGGGAGCTCCTACGAGCAGTACTTC	.	TRBV11-2	TRBJ2-7	.
CASSSIGSGHNEQFF	TGCGCCAGCAGTTCTATTGGATCCGGCCACAATGAGCAGTTCTTC	.	TRBV5-1	TRBJ2-1	once
CAISEMDAGLEAFF	TGTGCCATCAGTGAGATGGACGCTGGCCTTGAAGCTTTCTTT	.	TRBV10-3	TRBJ1-1	.
CASSLRGQDTEAFF	TGTGCCAGCAGCTTGCGAGGACAGGACACTGAAGCTTTCTTT	TRBD1	TRBV5-8	TRBJ1-1	.
CASSPGLAGGINTDTQYF	TGTGCCAGCAGCCCGGGACTAGCGGGGGGGATCAACACAGATACGCAGTATTTT	TRBD2	TRBV5-4	TRBJ2-3	.
CARSLVSGTLEQYF	TGTGCCAGAAGCCTCGTCTCCGGGACCCTCGAGCAGTACTTC	.	TRBV5-3	TRBJ2-7	.
CASSQTRTDTEAFF	TGCGCCAGCAGCCAGACTCGGACGGATACTGAAGCTTTCTTT	.	TRBV5-1	TRBJ1-1	.
CASSIRGGRETQYF	TGTGCCAGCAGCATCCGGGGGGGCCGAGAGACCCAGTACTTC	TRBD2	TRBV9	TRBJ2-5	.
CASSLVGTGGNYGYTF	TGTGCCAGCAGCTTAGTAGGGACAGGGGGGAACTATGGCTACACCTTC	TRBD1	TRBV7-2	TRBJ1-2	.